One and the same sample provided the 18 T cell receptor beta chains below, sequenced in a study of blood T cells in healthy people across ages. A second roughly 7 to 12 cycle PCR used barcoded and J-beta primers. TCRdb fed the 5' RACE reads into MiXCR, producing one record per CDR3 protein. The sample records some 710,000 distinct CDR3 sequences, 46% being singletons. Sequenced sample: blood. The receptors were sampled from a man older than 75 in good health.

The V call is TRBV9, the J call TRBJ1-6, with D possibly TRBD1 on 5 matching bases. Germline V gene data show CDR1 as SGDLS and CDR2 as YYNGEE. Trimming took 3 bases from V and 7 from J, leaving 17 bases between them. This CDR3 has 16 residues. DNA for the CDR3: TGTGCCAGCAGCGAACACAGTGCCCGGGGGAATTCACCCCTCCACTTT. Its translation: CASSEHSARGNSPLHF.

This clonotype has only a few counts. CDR3 DNA sequence: TGTGCCAGCAGCTTAGACTCTAGCGGGAGACGTGATGAGCAGTTCTTC. The encoded protein is CASSLDSSGRRDEQFF. The J gene is TRBJ2-1, the V gene TRBV11-2; TRBD2 matches 10 bases. The CDR3 sequence is 16 residues long. Germline V gene sequence: CDR1 SGHAT, CDR2 FQNNGV. The V and J ends lost 0 bases and 8 bases, in that order; junction bases with no gene match: 7. The whole variable domain, remainder taken from reference TRBV11-2 and TRBJ2-1, is EAGVAQSPRYKIIEKRQSVAFWCNPISGHATLYWYQQILGQGPKLLIQFQNNGVVDDSQLPKDRFSAERLKGVDSTLKIQPAKLEDSAVYLCASSLDSSGRRDEQFFGPGTRLTVL.

The gene calls are TRBV6-5 and TRBJ2-5; 7 positions agree with TRBD1. The CDR3 is made up of 17 amino acids. V was clipped by 0 bases and J by 5 bases; unmatched bases: 12. Germline loops: CDR1 MNHEY, CDR2 SVGAGI. CDR3 residues: CASSYSGTALNGETQYF. CDR3 coding DNA: TGTGCCAGCAGTTACTCCGGGACAGCCCTAAATGGGGAGACCCAGTACTTC.

The J gene is TRBJ2-3, the V gene TRBV12-3 or TRBV12-4, with unresolved D. This CDR3 has 14 residues. Trimming took off 3 bases at V and 11 bases at J, with 18 bases between the two ends. The CDR3: CASSLRVRTDVQYF. The CDR3 DNA reads TGTGCCAGCAGTTTGAGAGTGAGAACAGATGTGCAGTATTTT.

This clonotype appeared a few times. The rearrangement joins TRBV4-3 to TRBJ2-3; 10 positions match TRBD2. V gave up 3 bases and J gave up 6 bases; unmatched junction bases: 6. CDR1 is LGHNA and CDR2 is YSLEER in the germline V gene. The CDR3 runs to 15 residues. The CDR3 loop reads CASSQRAGGSDTQYF. The CDR3 nucleotides are TGCGCCAGCAGCCAGAGAGCGGGAGGGTCTGATACGCAGTATTTT.

In its sample, this clonotype was seen a few times. This chain links TRBV13 with TRBJ2-3; D may be TRBD1 (6 bases). The length of the CDR3 is 18 residues. V was trimmed by 5 bases and J by 2 bases, leaving 23 bases between them. CDR1 and CDR2 (germline): PRHDT, FYEKMQ (reference sequence). The CDR3 DNA reads as TGTGCCAGCAGCCTTCGGACTGGGGGCATTTCGGACACAGATACGCAGTATTTT. Residues: CASSLRTGGISDTDTQYF.

About this clonotype itself: A much larger clone lies a single base off, so this may be a read error. This chain joins TRBV9 and TRBJ2-3, with D possibly TRBD1 on 6 matching bases. Germline V gene sequence: CDR1 SGDLS, CDR2 YYNGEE. The CDR3 contains 16 residues. Trimming removed 0 bases at V and 4 bases at J, with 15 bases between. The CDR3 nucleotides are TGTGCCAGCAGCGTAGAAAATAGGGGGAACGCAGATACGCAGTATTTT. This codes for CASSVENRGNADTQYF.

V and J are TRBV5-5 and TRBJ2-3, with a possible D match to TRBD1 (5 bases). Trimming pared 7 bases from V and 0 bases from J, leaving 12 bases between. Germline CDR1 and CDR2: SGHKS and YYEKEE (reference sequence). The CDR3 spans 14 residues. CDR3 protein: CASGQIDSTDTQYF. The DNA for the CDR3 is TGTGCCAGCGGACAAATAGACAGCACAGATACGCAGTATTTT.

This clonotype was seen a few times. The chain uses TRBV4-3 and TRBJ1-5, with unresolved D. The CDR3 is 13 residues long. With 1 base removed from V and 5 bases from J, the gap between germline ends came to 6 bases. The V gene's germline CDR1 is LGHNA and CDR2 YSLEER. The CDR3 sequence is CASSQGAYQPQHF. The CDR3 nucleotides read TGCGCCAGCAGCCAAGGGGCTTATCAGCCCCAGCATTTT.

This sequence joins TRBV20-1 and TRBJ2-7, with 8 bases identical to TRBD2. Germline loops: CDR1 DFQATT, CDR2 SNEGSKA (reference sequence). The CDR3 length is 13 residues. V lost 6 bases to trimming and J lost 6 bases; unmatched junction nucleotides: 10. DNA for the CDR3: TGCAGTGCCACCCTCAGCGGGGGTCGCGAGCAGTACTTC. This gives the protein CSATLSGGREQYF.

The J gene is TRBJ2-3, the V gene TRBV10-3; D might be TRBD1 (6 bases). V lost 4 bases and J lost 0, with 8 bases in between. Germline V CDR1 and CDR2: ENHRY, SYGVKD. The CDR3 has 14 amino acids. CDR3 nucleotide sequence: TGTGCCATCAGTGGGACAGCTAGCACAGATACGCAGTATTTT. It is translated as CAISGTASTDTQYF.

This CDR3 reads CAIGGTRGPQETQYF. CDR3 nucleotide sequence: TGTGCCATCGGCGGGACTAGGGGACCCCAAGAGACCCAGTACTTC. This rearrangement joins TRBV10-3 to TRBJ2-5; 8 bases fit TRBD2. Trimming at V came to 8 bases and at J to 1 base, leaving 9 bases not matched to a gene. Germline CDR1 and CDR2: ENHRY and SYGVKD. The CDR3 length is 15 residues.

In this sample, this clonotype turned up once. This chain uses TRBV18 with TRBJ1-2; the D gene is possibly TRBD1 (6 bases). The CDR3 has 15 amino acids. Deletions cut 6 bases from V and 3 bases from J, with 17 bases between. From germline, CDR1 is KGHSH and CDR2 LQKENI. The CDR3 loop reads CASSQKQGVDYGYTF. DNA of the CDR3: TGTGCCAGCTCTCAGAAACAGGGAGTGGACTATGGCTACACCTTC.

The rearrangement uses TRBV12-3 or TRBV12-4 and TRBJ2-3; D gene uncertain. The CDR3 length is 14 residues. Trimming stripped 4 bases from V and 5 bases from J, with 13 bases between. CDR3 sequence reads: CASSSRNQLDTQYF. The CDR3 DNA reads TGTGCCAGCAGTTCCCGCAACCAGTTAGATACGCAGTATTTT.

This clonotype has more than one count but fewer than ten. CDR3 in amino acids: CASGTLLALNGYTF. The CDR3 bases are TGTGCCAGCGGGACTTTATTGGCCTTGAATGGCTACACCTTC. The chain joins TRBV12-3 or TRBV12-4 to TRBJ1-2; tentative D call: TRBD1 (5 bases). V was cut by 8 bases and J by 6 bases, with 19 bases left in between. The CDR3 loop spans 14 amino acids.

The chain recombines TRBV7-2 with TRBJ2-1; D perhaps matches TRBD2 (5 bases). CDR3 length: 15 amino acids. CDR1 and CDR2 (germline): SGHTA, FQGNSA. V was clipped by 6 bases and J by 7 bases, with 19 bases between them. In DNA, the CDR3 is TGTACCAGCAGGTCTAGGGCGGGTGGCTGGAATGAGCAGTTCTTC. Translated: CTSRSRAGGWNEQFF.

Many counts were recorded for this clonotype. The chain couples TRBV11-2 to TRBJ2-1; 11 positions agree with TRBD2. The germline CDR1 and CDR2 sequences are SGHAT and FQNNGV. The J segment lost 0 bases and the V segment lost 6 bases, leaving 7 bases of the junction unmatched. The CDR3 covers 17 residues. The CDR3 nucleotides are TGTGCCAGCAGAGCCGGGACTAGCGGAAGCTCCTACAATGAGCAGTTCTTC. Translation: CASRAGTSGSSYNEQFF.

This clonotype has only one observation. The chain carries TRBV29-1 and TRBJ1-1; D gene uncertain. The length of the CDR3 is 12 residues. Germline lookup yields CDR1 SQVTM and CDR2 ANQGSEA. V shed 3 bases and J shed 2 bases, with 7 bases lying between them. The CDR3 region has the DNA TGCAGCGTTGAGCAGTTCAACACTGAAGCTTTCTTT. Translated: CSVEQFNTEAFF.